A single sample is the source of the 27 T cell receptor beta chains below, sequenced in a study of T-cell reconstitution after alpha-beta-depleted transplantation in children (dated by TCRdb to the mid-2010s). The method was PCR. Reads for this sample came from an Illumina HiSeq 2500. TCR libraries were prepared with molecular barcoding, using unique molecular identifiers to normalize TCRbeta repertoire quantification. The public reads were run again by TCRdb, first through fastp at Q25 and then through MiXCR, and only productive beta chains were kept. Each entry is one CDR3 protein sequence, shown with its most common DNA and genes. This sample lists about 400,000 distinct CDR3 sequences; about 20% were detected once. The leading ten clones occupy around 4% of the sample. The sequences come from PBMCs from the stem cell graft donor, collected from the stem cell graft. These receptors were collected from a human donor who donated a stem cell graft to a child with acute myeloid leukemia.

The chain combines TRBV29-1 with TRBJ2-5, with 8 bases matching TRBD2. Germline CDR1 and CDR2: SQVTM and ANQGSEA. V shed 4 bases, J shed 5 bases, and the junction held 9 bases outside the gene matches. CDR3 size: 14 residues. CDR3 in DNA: TGCAGCGTTGGACCGGGACTAGATTCTGAGACCCAGTACTTC. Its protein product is CSVGPGLDSETQYF.

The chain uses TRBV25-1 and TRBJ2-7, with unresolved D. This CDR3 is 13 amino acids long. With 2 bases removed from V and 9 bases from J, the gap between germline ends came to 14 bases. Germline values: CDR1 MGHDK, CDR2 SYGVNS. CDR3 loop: CASSEVGLAWQYF. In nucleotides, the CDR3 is TGTGCCAGCAGTGAAGTAGGGTTGGCGTGGCAGTACTTC.

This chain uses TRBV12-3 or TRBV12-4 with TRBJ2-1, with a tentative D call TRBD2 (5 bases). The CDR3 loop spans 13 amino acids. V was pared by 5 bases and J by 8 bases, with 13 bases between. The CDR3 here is CASSPSWADEQFF. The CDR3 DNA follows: TGTGCCAGCAGTCCTAGCTGGGCGGATGAGCAGTTCTTC.

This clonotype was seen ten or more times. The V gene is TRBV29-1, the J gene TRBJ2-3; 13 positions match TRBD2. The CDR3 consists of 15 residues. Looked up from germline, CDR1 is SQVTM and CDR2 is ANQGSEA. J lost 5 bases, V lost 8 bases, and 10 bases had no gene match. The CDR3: CSFRTSGSLGDTQYF. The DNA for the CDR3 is TGCAGCTTCCGGACTAGCGGGAGTTTGGGAGATACGCAGTATTTT.

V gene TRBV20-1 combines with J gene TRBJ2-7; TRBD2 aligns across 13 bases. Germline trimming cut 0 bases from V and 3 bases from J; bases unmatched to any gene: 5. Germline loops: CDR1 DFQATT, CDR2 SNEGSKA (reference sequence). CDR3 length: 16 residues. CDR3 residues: CSARDRLAGGIYEQYF. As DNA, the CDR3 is TGCAGTGCTAGAGATCGACTAGCGGGAGGTATCTACGAGCAGTACTTC.

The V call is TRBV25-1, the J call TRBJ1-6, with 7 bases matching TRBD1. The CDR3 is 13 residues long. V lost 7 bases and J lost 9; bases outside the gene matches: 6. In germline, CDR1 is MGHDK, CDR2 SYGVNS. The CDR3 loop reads CASTDRDSSPLHF. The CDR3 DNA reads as TGTGCCAGCACCGACAGGGATAGTTCACCCCTCCACTTT.

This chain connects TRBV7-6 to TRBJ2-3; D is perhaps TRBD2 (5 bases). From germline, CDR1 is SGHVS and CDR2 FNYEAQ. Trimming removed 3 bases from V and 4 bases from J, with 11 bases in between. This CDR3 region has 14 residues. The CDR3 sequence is CASSLSQRPDTQYF. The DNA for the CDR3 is TGTGCCAGCAGCTTGAGCCAGCGGCCAGATACGCAGTATTTT.

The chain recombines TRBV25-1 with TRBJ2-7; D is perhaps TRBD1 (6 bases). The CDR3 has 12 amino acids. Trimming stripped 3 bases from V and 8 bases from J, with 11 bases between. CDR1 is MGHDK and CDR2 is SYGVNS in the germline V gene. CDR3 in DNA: TGTGCCAGCAGTGATTCCAGGGACAAGCAGTACTTC. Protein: CASSDSRDKQYF.

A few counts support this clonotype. CDR3 sequence reads: CSGEQGTDTQYF. CDR3 nucleotides: TGCAGCGGAGAACAGGGCACAGATACGCAGTATTTT. The chain is built from TRBV29-1 and TRBJ2-3; D is possibly TRBD1 (5 bases). Trimming stripped 7 bases from V and 1 base from J, with 9 bases between. The V gene's germline CDR1 is SQVTM and CDR2 ANQGSEA. The CDR3 runs to 12 residues.

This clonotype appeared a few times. CDR3 nucleotides: TGCAGCGGTACACTAGCGGGAGGAACCTACAATGAGCAGTTCTTC. Protein: CSGTLAGGTYNEQFF. The chain uses TRBV29-1 and TRBJ2-1; 12 bases are shared with TRBD2. Trimming took 7 bases from V and 2 from J; bases not matched to a gene: 6. Per the germline V gene, CDR1 is SQVTM and CDR2 is ANQGSEA. The CDR3 runs 15 residues.

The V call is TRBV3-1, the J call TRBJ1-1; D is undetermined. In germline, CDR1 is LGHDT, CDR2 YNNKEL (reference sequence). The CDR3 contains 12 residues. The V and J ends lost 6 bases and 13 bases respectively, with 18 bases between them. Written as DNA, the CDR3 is TGTGCCAGCAGTCAGGACGAATTTCGGGTTTTCTTT. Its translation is CASSQDEFRVFF.

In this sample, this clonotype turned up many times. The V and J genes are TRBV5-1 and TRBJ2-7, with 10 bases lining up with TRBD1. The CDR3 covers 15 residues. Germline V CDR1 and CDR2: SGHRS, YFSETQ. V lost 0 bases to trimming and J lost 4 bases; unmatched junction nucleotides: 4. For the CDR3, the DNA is TGCGCCAGCAGCTTGGGGGGACAGGGGCGGTACGAGCAGTACTTC. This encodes CASSLGGQGRYEQYF.

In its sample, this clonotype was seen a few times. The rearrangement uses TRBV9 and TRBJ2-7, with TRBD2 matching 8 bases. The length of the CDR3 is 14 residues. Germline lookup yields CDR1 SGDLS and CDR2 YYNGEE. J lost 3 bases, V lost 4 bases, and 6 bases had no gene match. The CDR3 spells CASSPQAGDYEQYF. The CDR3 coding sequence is TGTGCCAGCAGCCCCCAAGCGGGAGACTACGAGCAGTACTTC.

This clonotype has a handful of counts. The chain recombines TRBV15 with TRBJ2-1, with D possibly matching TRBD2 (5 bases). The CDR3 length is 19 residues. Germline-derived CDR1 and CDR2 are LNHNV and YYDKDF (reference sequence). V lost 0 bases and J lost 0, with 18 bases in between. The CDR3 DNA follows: TGTGCCACCAGCAGAGATGTTGGAGGTAGGTCCGACTCCTACAATGAGCAGTTCTTC. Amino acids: CATSRDVGGRSDSYNEQFF.

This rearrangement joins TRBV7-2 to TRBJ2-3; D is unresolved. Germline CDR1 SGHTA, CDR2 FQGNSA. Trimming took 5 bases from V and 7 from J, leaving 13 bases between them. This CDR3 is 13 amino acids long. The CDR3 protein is CASSPAPRNTQYF. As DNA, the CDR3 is TGTGCCAGCAGCCCCGCCCCGCGGAATACGCAGTATTTT.

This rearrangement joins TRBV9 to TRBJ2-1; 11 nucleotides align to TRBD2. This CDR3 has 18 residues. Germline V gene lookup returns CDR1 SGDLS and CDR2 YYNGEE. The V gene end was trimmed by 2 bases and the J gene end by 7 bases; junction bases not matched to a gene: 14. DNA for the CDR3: TGTGCCAGCAGCGTCCCACGGGTCCTAGCGGGAGGTGGTAATGAGCAGTTCTTC. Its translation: CASSVPRVLAGGGNEQFF. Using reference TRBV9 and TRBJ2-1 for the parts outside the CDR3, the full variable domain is DSGVTQTPKHLITATGQRVTLRCSPRSGDLSVYWYQQSLDQGLQFLIQYYNGEERAKGNILERFSAQQFPDLHSELNLSSLELGDSALYFCASSVPRVLAGGGNEQFFGPGTRLTVL.

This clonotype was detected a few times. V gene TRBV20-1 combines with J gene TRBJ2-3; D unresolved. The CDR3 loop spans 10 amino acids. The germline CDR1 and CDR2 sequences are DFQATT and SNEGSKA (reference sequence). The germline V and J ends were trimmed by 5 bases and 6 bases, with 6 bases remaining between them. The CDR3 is CSAYKDTQYF. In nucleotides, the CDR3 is TGCAGTGCTTATAAGGATACGCAGTATTTT.

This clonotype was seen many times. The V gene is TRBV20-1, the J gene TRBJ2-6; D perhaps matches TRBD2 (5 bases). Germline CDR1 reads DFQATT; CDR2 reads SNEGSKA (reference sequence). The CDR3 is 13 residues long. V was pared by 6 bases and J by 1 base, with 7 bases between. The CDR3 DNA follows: TGCAGTGCGACTAAATCTGGGGCCAACGTCCTGACTTTC. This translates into CSATKSGANVLTF.

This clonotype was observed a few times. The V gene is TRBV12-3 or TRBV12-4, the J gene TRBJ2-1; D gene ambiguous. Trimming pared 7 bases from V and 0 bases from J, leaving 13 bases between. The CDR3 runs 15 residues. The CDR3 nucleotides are TGTGCCAGCAAAATCGACACGAGCTCCTACAATGAGCAGTTCTTC. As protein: CASKIDTSSYNEQFF.

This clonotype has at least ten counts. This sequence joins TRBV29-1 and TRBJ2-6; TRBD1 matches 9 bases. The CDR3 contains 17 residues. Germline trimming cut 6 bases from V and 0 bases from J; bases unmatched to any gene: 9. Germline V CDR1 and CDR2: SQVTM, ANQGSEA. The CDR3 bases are TGCAGCGTCGGGTCGGGACAGGGAACCTCTGGGGCCAACGTCCTGACTTTC. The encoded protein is CSVGSGQGTSGANVLTF.

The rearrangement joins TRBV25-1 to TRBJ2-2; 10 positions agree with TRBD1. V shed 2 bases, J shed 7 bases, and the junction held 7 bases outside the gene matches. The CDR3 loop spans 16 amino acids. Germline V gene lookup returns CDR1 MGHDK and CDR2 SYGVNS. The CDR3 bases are TGTGCCAGCAGTGAAGTCGGGACAGGGGTGGTCGGGGAGCTGTTTTTT. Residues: CASSEVGTGVVGELFF.

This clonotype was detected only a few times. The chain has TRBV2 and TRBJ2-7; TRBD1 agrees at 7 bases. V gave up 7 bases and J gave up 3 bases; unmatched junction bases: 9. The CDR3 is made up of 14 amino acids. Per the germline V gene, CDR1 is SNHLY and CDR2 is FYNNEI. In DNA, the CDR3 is TGTGCCAGCATAGACAGGGAAGAAGGCTACGAGCAGTACTTC. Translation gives CASIDREEGYEQYF.

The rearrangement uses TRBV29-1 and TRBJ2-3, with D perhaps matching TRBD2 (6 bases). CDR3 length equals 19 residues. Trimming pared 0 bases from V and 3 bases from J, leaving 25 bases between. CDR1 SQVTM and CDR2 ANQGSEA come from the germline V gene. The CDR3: CSVEDGLDGRGGVTDTQYF. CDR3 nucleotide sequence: TGCAGCGTTGAAGATGGACTCGATGGGCGGGGCGGAGTGACAGATACGCAGTATTTT.

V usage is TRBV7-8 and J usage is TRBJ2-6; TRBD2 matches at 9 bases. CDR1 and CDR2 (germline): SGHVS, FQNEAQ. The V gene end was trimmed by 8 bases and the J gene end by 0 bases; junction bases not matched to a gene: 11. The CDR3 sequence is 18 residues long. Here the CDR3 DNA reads TGTGCCAGCCGACCGACTAGCGGAAGTATCTCTGGGGCCAACGTCCTGACTTTC. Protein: CASRPTSGSISGANVLTF.

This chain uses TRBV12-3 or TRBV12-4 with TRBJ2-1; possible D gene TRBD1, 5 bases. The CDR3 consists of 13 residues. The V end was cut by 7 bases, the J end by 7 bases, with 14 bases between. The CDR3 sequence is CASTIGVKNEQFF. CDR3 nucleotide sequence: TGTGCCAGCACGATAGGGGTTAAAAATGAGCAGTTCTTC.

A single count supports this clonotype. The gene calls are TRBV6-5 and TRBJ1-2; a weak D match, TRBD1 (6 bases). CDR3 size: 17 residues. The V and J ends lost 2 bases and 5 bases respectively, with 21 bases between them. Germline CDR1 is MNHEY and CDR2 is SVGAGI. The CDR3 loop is CASSYEDSPGLGYGYTF. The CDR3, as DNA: TGTGCCAGCAGTTACGAGGACAGTCCGGGACTGGGATATGGCTACACCTTC.

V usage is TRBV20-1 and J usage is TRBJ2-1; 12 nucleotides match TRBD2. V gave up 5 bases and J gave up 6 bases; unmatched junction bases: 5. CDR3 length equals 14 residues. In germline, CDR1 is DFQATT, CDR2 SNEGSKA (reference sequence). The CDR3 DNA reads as TGCAGTGCTGCGACTAGCGGGGGAAGCAATGAGCAGTTCTTC. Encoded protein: CSAATSGGSNEQFF.